The TCR beta chain described here comes from a study of shared clonotypes between healthy human individuals. Regarding this clone: What it recognizes is unknown.

Whole-study findings and limits: Compared with clonotypes that all four donors shared, non-shared clonotypes had lower generation probabilities.

Here immunoSEQ multiplex PCR was the method, and the copy in TCRdb shows in-frame clones only, minus some. The repertoire holds some 2,000,000 clones, with roughly 94% as singletons. The germline V gene has CDR1 SGHAT and CDR2 FQNNGV. The ends were cut back, 1 base at V and 2 bases at J, with 6 bases in the middle. The length of the CDR3 is 13 residues. V usage is TRBV11-2 and J usage is TRBJ2-7; D gene ambiguous. The clonotype originates from a man between 18 and 35 years old in good health. The sequenced sample was naive CD4+ T cells sorted from blood. Indicated subset: CD45RA+ positively selected. The CDR3: CASSLVRTYEQYF. In DNA form, the CDR3 reads TGTGCCAGCAGCTTAGTCAGGACCTACGAGCAGTACTTC. Full variable domain (outside the CDR3, taken from reference TRBV11-2 and TRBJ2-7): EAGVAQSPRYKIIEKRQSVAFWCNPISGHATLYWYQQILGQGPKLLIQFQNNGVVDDSQLPKDRFSAERLKGVDSTLKIQPAKLEDSAVYLCASSLVRTYEQYFGPGTRLTVT.